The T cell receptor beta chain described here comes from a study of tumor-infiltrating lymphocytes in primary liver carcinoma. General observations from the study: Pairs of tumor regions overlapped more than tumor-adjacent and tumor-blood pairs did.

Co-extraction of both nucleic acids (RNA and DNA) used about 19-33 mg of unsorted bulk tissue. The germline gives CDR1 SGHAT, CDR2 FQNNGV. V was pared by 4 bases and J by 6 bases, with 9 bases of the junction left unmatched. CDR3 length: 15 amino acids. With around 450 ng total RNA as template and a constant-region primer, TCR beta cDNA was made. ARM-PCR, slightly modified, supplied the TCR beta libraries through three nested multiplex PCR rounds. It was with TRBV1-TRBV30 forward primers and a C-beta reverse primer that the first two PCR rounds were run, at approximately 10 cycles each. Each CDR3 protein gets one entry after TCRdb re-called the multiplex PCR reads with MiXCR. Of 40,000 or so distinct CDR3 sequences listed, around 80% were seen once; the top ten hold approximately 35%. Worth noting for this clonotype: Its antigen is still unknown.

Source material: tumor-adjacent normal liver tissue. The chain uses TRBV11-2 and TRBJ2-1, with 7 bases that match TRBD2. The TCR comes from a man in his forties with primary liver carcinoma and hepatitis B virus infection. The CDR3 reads CASSSGGGRFNEQFF. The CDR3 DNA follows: TGTGCCAGCAGCTCTGGGGGAGGGCGCTTCAATGAGCAGTTCTTC.